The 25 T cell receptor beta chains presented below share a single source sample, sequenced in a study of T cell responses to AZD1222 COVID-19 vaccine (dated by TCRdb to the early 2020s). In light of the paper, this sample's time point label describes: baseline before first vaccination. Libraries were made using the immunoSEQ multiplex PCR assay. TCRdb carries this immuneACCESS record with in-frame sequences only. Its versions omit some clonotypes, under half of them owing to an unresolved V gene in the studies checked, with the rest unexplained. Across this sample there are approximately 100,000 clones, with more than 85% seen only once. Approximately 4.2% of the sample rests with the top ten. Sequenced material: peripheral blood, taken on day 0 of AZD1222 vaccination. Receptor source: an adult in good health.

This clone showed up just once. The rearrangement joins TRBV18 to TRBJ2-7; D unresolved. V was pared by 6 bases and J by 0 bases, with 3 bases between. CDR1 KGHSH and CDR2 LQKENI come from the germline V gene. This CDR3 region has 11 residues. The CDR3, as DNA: TGTGCCAGCTCGGACTCCTACGAGCAGTACTTC. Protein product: CASSDSYEQYF.

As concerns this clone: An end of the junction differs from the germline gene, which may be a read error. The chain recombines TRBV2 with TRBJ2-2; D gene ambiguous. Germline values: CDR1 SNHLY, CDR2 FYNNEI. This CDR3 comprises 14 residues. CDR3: CASGERTNTGELFF. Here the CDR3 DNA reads TGTGCCAGCGGTGAGAGAACTAACACCGGGGAGCTGTTTTTT. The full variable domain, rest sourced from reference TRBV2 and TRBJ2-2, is EPEVTQTPSHQVTQMGQEVILRCVPISNHLYFYWYRQILGQKVEFLVSFYNNEISEKSEIFDDQFSVERPDGSNFTLKIRSTKLEDSAMYFCASGERTNTGELFFGEGSRLTVL.

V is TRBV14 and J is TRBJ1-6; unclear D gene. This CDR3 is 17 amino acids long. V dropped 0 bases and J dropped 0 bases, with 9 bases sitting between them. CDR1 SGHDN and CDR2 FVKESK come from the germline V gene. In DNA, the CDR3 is TGTGCCAGCAGCCAAGAGACTGTTAGCTCCTATAATTCACCCCTCCACTTT. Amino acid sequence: CASSQETVSSYNSPLHF.

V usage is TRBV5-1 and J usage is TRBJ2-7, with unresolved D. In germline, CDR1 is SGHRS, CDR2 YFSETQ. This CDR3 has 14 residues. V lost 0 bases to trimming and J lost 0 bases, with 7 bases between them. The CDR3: CASSLEAGSYEQYF. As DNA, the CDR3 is TGCGCCAGCAGCTTGGAAGCCGGCTCCTACGAGCAGTACTTC. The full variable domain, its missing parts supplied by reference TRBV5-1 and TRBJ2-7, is KAGVTQTPRYLIKTRGQQVTLSCSPISGHRSVSWYQQTPGQGLQFLFEYFSETQRNKGNFPGRFSGRQFSNSRSEMNVSTLELGDSALYLCASSLEAGSYEQYFGPGTRLTVT.

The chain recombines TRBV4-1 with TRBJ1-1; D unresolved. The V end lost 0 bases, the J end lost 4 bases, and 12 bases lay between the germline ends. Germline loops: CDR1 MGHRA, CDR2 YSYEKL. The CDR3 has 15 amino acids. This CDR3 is CASSQDPGLGTEAFF. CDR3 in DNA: TGCGCCAGCAGCCAAGATCCCGGGTTGGGCACTGAAGCTTTCTTT.

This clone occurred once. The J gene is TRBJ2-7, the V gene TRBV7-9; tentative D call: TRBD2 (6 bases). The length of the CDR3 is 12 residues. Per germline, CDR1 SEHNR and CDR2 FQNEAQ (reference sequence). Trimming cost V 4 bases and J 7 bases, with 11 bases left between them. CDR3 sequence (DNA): TGTGCCAGCAGCTCCACGGGGGAGGAGCAGTACTTC. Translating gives CASSSTGEEQYF.

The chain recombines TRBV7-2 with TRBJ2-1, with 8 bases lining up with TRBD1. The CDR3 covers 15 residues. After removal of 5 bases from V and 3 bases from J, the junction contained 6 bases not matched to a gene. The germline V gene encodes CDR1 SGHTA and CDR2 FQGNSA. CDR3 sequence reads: CASSGRTGYYNEQFF. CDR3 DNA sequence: TGTGCCAGCAGCGGCCGGACAGGGTACTACAATGAGCAGTTCTTC.

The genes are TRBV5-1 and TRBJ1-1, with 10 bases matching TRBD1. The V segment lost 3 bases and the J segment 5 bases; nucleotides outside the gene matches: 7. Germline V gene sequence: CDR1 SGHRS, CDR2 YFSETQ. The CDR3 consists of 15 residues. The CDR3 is CASSYRMDRGTEAFF. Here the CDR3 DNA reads TGCGCCAGCAGCTACCGCATGGACAGGGGGACTGAAGCTTTCTTT. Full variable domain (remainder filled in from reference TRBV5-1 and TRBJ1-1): KAGVTQTPRYLIKTRGQQVTLSCSPISGHRSVSWYQQTPGQGLQFLFEYFSETQRNKGNFPGRFSGRQFSNSRSEMNVSTLELGDSALYLCASSYRMDRGTEAFFGQGTRLTVV.

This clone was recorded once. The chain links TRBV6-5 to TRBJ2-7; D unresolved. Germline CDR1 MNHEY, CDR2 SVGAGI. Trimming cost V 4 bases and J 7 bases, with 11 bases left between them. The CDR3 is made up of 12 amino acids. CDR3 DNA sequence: TGTGCCAGCAGTTTTCCCCCCCTAGAGCAGTACTTC. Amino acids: CASSFPPLEQYF.

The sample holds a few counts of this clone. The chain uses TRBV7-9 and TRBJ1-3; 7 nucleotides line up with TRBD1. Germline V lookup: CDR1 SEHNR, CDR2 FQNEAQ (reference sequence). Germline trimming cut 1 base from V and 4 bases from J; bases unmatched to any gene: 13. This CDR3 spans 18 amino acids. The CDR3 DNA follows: TGTGCCAGCAGCTTAGGAACCCGACAGGGAGGTGGAGGAAACACCATATATTTT. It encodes CASSLGTRQGGGGNTIYF. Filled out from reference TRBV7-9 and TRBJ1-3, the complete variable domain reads DTGVSQNPRHKITKRGQNVTFRCDPISEHNRLYWYRQTLGQGPEFLTYFQNEAQLEKSRLLSDRFSAERPKGSFSTLEIQRTEQGDSAMYLCASSLGTRQGGGGNTIYFGEGSWLTVV.

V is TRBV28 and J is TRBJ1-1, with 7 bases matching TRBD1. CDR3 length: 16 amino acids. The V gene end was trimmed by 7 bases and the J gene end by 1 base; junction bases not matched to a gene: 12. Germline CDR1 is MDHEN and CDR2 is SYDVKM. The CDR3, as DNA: TGTGCCAGCACCCTGGGCCCGGACAGGCCGAACACTGAAGCTTTCTTT. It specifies CASTLGPDRPNTEAFF.

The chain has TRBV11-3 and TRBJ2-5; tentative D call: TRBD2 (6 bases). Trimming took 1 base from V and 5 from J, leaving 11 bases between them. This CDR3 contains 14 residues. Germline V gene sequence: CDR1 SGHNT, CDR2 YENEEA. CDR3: CASSLGRGKETQYF. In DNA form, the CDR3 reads TGTGCCAGCAGCTTAGGGCGGGGAAAGGAGACCCAGTACTTC. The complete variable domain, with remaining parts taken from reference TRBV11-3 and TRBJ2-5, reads EAGVVQSPRYKIIEKKQPVAFWCNPISGHNTLYWYLQNLGQGPELLIRYENEEAVDDSQLPKDRFSAERLKGVDSTLKIQPAELGDSAVYLCASSLGRGKETQYFGPGTRLLVL.

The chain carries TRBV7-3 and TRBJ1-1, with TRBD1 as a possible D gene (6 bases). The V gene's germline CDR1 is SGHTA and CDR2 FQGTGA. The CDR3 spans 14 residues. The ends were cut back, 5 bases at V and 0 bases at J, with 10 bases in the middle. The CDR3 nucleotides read TGTGCCAGCAGCCTACAGGGATTGAACACTGAAGCTTTCTTT. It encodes CASSLQGLNTEAFF. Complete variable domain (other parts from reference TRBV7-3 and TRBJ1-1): GAGVSQTPSNKVTEKGKYVELRCDPISGHTALYWYRQSLGQGPEFLIYFQGTGAADDSGLPNDRFFAVRPEGSVSTLKIQRTERGDSAVYLCASSLQGLNTEAFFGQGTRLTVV.

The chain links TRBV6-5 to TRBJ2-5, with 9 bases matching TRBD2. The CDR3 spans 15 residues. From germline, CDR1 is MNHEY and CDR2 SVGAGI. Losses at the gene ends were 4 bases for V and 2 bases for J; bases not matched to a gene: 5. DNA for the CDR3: TGTGCCAGCAGTTTTCAAGCGGGGGGACAAGAGACCCAGTACTTC. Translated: CASSFQAGGQETQYF.

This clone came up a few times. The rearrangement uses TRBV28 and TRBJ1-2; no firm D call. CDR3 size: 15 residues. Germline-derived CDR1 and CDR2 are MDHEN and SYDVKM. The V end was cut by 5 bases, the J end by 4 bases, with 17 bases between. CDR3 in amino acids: CASSPLSTEIYGYTF. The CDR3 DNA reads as TGTGCCAGCAGTCCTCTCTCGACCGAAATCTATGGCTACACCTTC.

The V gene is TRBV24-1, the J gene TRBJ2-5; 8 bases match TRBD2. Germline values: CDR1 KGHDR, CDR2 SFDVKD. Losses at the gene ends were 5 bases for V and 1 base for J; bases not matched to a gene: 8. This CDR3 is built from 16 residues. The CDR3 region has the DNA TGTGCCACCAGTGCGGGGGGGCCATTTAGCCAAGAGACCCAGTACTTC. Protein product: CATSAGGPFSQETQYF.

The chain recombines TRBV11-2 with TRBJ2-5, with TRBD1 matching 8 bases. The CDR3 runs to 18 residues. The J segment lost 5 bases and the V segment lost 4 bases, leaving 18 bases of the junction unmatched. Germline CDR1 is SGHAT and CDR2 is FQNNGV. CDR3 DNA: TGTGCCAGCAGCTCCATTAGGGGGAACAGGGGGGAGCTGGAGACCCAGTACTTC. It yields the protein CASSSIRGNRGELETQYF.

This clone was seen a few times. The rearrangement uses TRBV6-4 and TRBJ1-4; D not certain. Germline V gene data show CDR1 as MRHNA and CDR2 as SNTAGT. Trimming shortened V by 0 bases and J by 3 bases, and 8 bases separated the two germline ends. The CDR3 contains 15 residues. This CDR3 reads CASSDSDGPNEKLFF. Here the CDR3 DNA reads TGTGCCAGCAGTGACTCGGACGGCCCTAATGAAAAACTGTTTTTT.

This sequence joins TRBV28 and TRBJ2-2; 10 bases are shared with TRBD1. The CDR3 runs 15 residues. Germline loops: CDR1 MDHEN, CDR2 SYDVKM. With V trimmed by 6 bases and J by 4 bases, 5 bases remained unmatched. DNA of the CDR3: TGTGCCAGCAGCCGACAGGGGGCTAGCACCGGGGAGCTGTTTTTT. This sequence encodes CASSRQGASTGELFF. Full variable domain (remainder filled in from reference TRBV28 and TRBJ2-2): DVKVTQSSRYLVKRTGEKVFLECVQDMDHENMFWYRQDPGLGLRLIYFSYDVKMKEKGDIPEGYSVSREKKERFSLILESASTNQTSMYLCASSRQGASTGELFFGEGSRLTVL.

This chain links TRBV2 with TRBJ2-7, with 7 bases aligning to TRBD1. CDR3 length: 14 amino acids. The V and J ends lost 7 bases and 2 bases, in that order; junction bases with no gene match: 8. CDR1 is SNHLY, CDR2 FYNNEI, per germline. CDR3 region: CASMGQRGPYEQYF. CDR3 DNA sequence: TGTGCCAGCATGGGGCAGAGGGGGCCCTACGAGCAGTACTTC.

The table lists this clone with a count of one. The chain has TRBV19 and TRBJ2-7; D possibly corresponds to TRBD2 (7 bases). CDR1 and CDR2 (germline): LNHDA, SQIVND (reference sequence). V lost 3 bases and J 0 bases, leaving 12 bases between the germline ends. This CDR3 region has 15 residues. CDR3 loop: CASSMGGGPSYEQYF. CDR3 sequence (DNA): TGTGCCAGTAGTATGGGCGGGGGCCCCTCCTACGAGCAGTACTTC.

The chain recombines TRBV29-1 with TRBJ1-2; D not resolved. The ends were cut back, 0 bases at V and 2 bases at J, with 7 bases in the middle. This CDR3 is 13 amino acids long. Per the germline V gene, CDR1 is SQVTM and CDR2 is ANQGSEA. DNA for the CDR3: TGCAGCGTTGAAGAAAGAGAGAACTATGGCTACACCTTC. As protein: CSVEERENYGYTF.

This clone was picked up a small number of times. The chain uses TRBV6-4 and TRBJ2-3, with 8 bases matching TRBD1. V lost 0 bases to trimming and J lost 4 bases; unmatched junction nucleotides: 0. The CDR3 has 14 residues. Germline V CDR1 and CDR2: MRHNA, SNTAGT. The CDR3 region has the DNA TGTGCCAGCAGTGACTCACAGGGGGCAGATACGCAGTATTTT. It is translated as CASSDSQGADTQYF.

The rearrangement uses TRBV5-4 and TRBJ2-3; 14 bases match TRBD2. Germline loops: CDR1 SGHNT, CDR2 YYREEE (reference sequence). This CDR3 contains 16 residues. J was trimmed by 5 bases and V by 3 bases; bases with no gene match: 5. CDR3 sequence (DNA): TGTGCCAGCAGCTCCGGGACTAGCGGGGGCATAGATACGCAGTATTTT. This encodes CASSSGTSGGIDTQYF.

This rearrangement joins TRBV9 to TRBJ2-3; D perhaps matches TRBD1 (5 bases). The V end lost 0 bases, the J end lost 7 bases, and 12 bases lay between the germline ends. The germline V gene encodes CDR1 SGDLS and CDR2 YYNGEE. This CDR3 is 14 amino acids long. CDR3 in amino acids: CASSVGQGAYTQYF. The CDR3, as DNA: TGTGCCAGCAGCGTAGGGCAGGGCGCATATACGCAGTATTTT.